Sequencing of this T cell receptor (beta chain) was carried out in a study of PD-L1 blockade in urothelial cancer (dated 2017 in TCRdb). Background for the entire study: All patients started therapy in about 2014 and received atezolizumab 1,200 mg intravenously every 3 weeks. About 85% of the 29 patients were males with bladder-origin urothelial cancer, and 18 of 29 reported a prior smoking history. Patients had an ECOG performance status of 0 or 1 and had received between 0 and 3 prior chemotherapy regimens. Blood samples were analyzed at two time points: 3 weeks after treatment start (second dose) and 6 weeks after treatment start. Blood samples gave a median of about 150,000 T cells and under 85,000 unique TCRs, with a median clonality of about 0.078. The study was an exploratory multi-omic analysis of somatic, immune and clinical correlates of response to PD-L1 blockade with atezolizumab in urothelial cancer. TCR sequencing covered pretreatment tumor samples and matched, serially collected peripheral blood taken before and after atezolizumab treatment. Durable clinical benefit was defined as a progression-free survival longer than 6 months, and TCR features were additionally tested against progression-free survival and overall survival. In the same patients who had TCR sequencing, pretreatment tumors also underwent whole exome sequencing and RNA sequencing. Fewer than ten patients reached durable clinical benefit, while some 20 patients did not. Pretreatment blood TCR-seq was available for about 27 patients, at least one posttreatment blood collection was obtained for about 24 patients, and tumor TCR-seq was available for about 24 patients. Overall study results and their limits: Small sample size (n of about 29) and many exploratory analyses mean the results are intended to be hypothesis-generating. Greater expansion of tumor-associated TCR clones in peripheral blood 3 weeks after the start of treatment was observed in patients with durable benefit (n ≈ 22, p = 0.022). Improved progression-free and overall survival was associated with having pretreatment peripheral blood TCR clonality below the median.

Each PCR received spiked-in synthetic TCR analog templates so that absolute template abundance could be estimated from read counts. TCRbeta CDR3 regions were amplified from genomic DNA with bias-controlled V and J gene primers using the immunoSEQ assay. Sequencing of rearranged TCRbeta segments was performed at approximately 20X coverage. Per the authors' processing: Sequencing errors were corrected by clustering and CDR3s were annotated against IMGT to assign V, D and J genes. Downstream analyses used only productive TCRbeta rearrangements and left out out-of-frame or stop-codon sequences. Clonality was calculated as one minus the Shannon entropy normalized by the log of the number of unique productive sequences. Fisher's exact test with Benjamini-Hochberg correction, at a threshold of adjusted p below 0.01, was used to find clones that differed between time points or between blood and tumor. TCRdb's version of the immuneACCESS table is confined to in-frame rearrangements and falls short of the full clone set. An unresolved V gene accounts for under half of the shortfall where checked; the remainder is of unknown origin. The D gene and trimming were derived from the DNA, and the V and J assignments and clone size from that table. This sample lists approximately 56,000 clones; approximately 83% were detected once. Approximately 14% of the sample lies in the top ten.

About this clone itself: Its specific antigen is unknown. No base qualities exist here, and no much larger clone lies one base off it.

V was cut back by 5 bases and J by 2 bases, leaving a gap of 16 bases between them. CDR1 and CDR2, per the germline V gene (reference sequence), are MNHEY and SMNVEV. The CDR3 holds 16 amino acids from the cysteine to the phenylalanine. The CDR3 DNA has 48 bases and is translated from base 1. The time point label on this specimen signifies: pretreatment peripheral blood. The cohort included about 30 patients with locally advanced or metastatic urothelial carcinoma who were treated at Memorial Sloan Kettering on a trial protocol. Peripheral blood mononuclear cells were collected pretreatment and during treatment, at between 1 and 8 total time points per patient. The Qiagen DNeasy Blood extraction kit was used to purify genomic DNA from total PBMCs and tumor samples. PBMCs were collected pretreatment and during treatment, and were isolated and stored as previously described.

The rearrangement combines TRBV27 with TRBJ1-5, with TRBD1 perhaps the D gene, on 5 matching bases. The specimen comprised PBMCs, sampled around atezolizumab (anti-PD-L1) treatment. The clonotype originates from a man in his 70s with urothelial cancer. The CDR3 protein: CASSPSQGEGNQPQHF. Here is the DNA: TGTGCCAGCAGTCCAAGCCAGGGCGAGGGCAATCAGCCCCAGCATTTT.